The count of the clone carrying this TCR beta chain is one. Its specificity is unknown. Generated by immunoSEQ multiplex PCR, the TCRdb table keeps only in-frame clones and is missing some. The table shows around 57,000 clones, with 80% occurring only once. CDR1 MDHEN and CDR2 SYDVKM come from the germline V gene. There are 18 residues in the CDR3. V lost 6 bases to trimming and J lost 4 bases; unmatched junction nucleotides: 18. This sample is drawn from a study of memory CD4+ T cells and cytomegalovirus serostatus. Findings and limits, study-wide: Suggested: most of the CMV-linked TCR signature lies in CD4+ memory cells.

Single viable CD3+CD4+CD8-CD45RO+ cells were sorted as the memory CD4+ T cells. The TCR sequence derives from an adult in good health and CMV-seronegative. Some clones in this sample may be carry-over from other donors' samples. The sequenced sample consisted of memory CD4+ T cells from blood. The chain joins TRBV28 to TRBJ2-3; 8 nucleotides match TRBD1. CDR3 residues: CASRYSPGQGEMADTQYF. CDR3 in DNA: TGTGCCAGCAGGTATAGTCCCGGACAGGGAGAGATGGCAGATACGCAGTATTTT.